This T cell receptor beta chain was sequenced in a study of PD-L1 blockade in urothelial cancer. About the research overall: Blood samples had a median of about 140,000 T cells, 80,000 to 85,000 unique TCRs, and clonality roughly 0.08.

Germline CDR1 and CDR2: WNHNN and SYGVQD (reference sequence). Between the trimmed V and J ends, which lost 6 bases and 6 bases, there was a span of 18 bases. This CDR3 contains 14 residues. Documented time point: pretreatment peripheral blood. Repertoires were generated with immunoSEQ multiplex PCR, while TCRdb's copy carries only in-frame clones and drops some. The sample includes about 30,000 clones, over 70% seen only once; the top ten take approximately 14%. This specimen consisted of PBMCs, obtained around atezolizumab (anti-PD-L1) treatment. J is TRBJ2-7 and V is TRBV10-1; D is possibly TRBD1 (7 bases). The source is a man in his 60s with urothelial cancer. The CDR3 DNA follows: TGCGCCAGCAGCGCGGGGACAGAAAGTTTCGAGCAGTACTTC. Translated, it gives CASSAGTESFEQYF.